This TCR beta chain originates from a study of blood T cells in healthy people across ages. A second roughly 7 to 12 cycle PCR used barcoded and J-beta primers. TCRdb ran MiXCR on the 5' RACE reads and lists one entry per CDR3 protein. The repertoire holds fewer than 950,000 distinct CDR3 sequences, roughly 53% seen once, with approximately 40% in the top ten. The germline V gene has CDR1 SGHNT and CDR2 YYREEE (reference sequence). The CDR3 is 19 amino acids. The V and J ends lost 0 bases and 8 bases, in that order; junction bases with no gene match: 16. The source material was blood. This sequence was found in a man at least 80 years old in good health. The chain uses TRBV5-4 and TRBJ2-1; 11 nucleotides align to TRBD2. The DNA for the CDR3 is TGTGCCAGCAGCTTGGCCTCCGGGGGTAGCGGGAGGGCCTGGGATGAGCAGTTCTTC. Translated: CASSLASGGSGRAWDEQFF.